This T cell receptor (beta chain) appears in the sequencing data of a study of blood T cell repertoires in COVID-19 (TCRdb year 2020). For the wider study: Samples from collaborators originated in the United States, Italy and Spain and spanned both the acute and convalescent phases of COVID-19. The prospective study material was composed of cDNA or gDNA derived from T cells, B-cell-depleted T cells, or PBMCs. The sample metadata nearly always contained a de-identified subject ID, COVID-19 status, age in years and sex. Samples were obtained from the ongoing ImmuneRACE study (first 160 participants) and from about 1,300 subjects provided by 6 global collaborators. The repertoires were made available in a free public database intended to serve as a resource for research on the immune response to SARS-CoV-2. The dataset comprised deeply sampled blood TCRbeta repertoires from subjects exposed to, actively infected with, or recovered from COVID-19. Where HLA class I and class II types were available, the types were taken from metadata supplied by the sample provider, not from assay-based typing.

Participants in the prospective study were aged about 18 to 89 years, lived in 20 to 25 United States geographic areas, and enrolled through a virtual design. To assign participants to cohorts, the prospective study relied on clinical history that participants themselves reported in a screening survey and a study questionnaire. In the prospective study, whole blood, serum and a nasopharyngeal or oropharyngeal swab were collected from each participant by mobile phlebotomists. Additional blood draws and questionnaires over an approximately 2-month period could optionally be provided by prospective study participants. Before DNA extraction, blood samples from the prospective study were shipped at room temperature or frozen. TCRbeta CDR3 regions were amplified from genomic DNA by means of the immunoSEQ Assay, a bias-controlled multiplex PCR. Per the authors' processing: The number of nucleated cells in each sample was estimated by amplification of reference gene primers within the assay. To quantify the absolute abundance of each unique TCRbeta CDR3 rearrangement, sequence reads were collapsed and filtered. For each sample, productive Simpson clonality was calculated as the square root of Simpson's diversity index across productive rearrangements. Here the immuneACCESS table is served through TCRdb, limited to in-frame sequences with V and J called. Missing clones are a known gap in these copies; in checked studies unresolved V genes cover under half, and the rest lacks a known reason. That table is the source of V, J and clone size, and D and trimming were worked out from the DNA. This sample is represented by approximately 270,000 clones; around 90% of them were singletons. The ten largest account for 0.95% to 1.5% of the sample.

As to this clone: Its antigen has not been determined. No quality values exist for individual bases; no much larger clone is one base distant.

Overall study outcomes, separate from this receptor: Clinical and demographic metadata were provided uncurated, with the amount varying by source and participant.

The germline ends are 13 bases apart after V is trimmed by 7 bases and J by 9 bases. The germline V gene (reference sequence) yields LNHDA for CDR1 and SQIVND for CDR2. Reading from cysteine to phenylalanine, the CDR3 counts 12 amino acids. Only the CDR3 part of the read is kept: 36 bases, read in frame from the first base. The sequence was obtained from a human donor in a cohort exposed to, infected with or recovered from COVID-19 (not recorded which). The donor label of this sample is uncertain. The sample was PBMCs or T cells enriched from blood (not recorded which). The chain joins TRBV19 to TRBJ1-5, with no confident D gene call. The DNA sequence follows: TGTGCCAGTACCACGGGTTCGTGGCCCCAGCATTTT. This translates into CASTTGSWPQHF.